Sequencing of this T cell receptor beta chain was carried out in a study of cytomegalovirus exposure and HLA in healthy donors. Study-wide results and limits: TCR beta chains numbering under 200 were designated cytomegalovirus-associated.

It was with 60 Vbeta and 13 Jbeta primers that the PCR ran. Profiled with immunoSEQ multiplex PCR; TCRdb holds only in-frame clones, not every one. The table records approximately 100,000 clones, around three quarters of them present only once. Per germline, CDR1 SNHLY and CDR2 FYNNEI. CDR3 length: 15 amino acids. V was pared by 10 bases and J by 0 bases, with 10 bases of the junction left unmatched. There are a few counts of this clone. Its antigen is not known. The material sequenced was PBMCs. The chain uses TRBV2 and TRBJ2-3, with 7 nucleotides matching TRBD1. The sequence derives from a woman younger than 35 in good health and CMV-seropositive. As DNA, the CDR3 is TGTGCCACCCAAGACCGGGACAGTAGCACAGATACGCAGTATTTT. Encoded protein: CATQDRDSSTDTQYF.